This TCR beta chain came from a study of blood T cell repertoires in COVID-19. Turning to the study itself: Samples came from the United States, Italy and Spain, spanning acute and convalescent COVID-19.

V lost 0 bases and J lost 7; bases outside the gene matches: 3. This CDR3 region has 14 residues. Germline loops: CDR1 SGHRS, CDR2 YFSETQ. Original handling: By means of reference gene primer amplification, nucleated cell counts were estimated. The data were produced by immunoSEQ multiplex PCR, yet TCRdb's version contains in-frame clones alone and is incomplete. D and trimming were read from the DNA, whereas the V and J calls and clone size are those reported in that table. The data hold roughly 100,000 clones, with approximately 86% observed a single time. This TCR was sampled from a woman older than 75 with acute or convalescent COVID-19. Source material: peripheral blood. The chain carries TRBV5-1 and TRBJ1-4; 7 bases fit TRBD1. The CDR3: CASSLEGAGEKLFF. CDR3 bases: TGCGCCAGCAGCTTGGAGGGGGCCGGTGAAAAACTGTTTTTT. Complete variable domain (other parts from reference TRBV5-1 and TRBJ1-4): KAGVTQTPRYLIKTRGQQVTLSCSPISGHRSVSWYQQTPGQGLQFLFEYFSETQRNKGNFPGRFSGRQFSNSRSEMNVSTLELGDSALYLCASSLEGAGEKLFFGSGTQLSVL.